A single sample gave rise to the 9 T cell receptor beta chains below, sequenced in a study of cytomegalovirus exposure and HLA in healthy donors (dated by TCRdb to about 2017). The library was produced with the immunoSEQ multiplex PCR assay. The multiplex PCR relied on a mix of 60 forward primers for TCR Vbeta segments and 13 reverse primers for TCR Jbeta segments. TCRdb holds this immuneACCESS table with in-frame rearrangements only. Some clones are missing; in checked studies, unresolved V genes explain under half, and the rest has no known cause. This sample has under 200,000 clones in its table, and around 90% of those were observed once. The ten largest clones take up 0.8% to 1% of the sample. Material: PBMCs. The receptors come from a woman under 40 in good health and CMV-seronegative.

The chain carries TRBV29-1 and TRBJ2-2; 10 nucleotides match TRBD2. V lost 4 bases to trimming and J lost 6 bases; unmatched junction nucleotides: 17. Per germline, CDR1 SQVTM and CDR2 ANQGSEA. This CDR3 contains 18 residues. Written as DNA, the CDR3 is TGCAGCGTTGCGGGGCTAGCGGGAGTCGCCACGAGGCCCGGGGAGCTGTTTTTT. It codes for CSVAGLAGVATRPGELFF.

The chain couples TRBV9 to TRBJ2-3; no definite D call. The CDR3 covers 13 residues. CDR1 SGDLS and CDR2 YYNGEE come from the germline V gene. The germline V and J ends were trimmed by 0 bases and 7 bases, with 9 bases remaining between them. CDR3 sequence (DNA): TGTGCCAGCAGCGTAGAGGTAGCAAATACGCAGTATTTT. Encoded protein: CASSVEVANTQYF.

The chain is built from TRBV11-2 and TRBJ2-3, with 8 bases lining up with TRBD1. CDR3 length: 15 residues. After removal of 2 bases from V and 1 base from J, the junction contained 2 bases not matched to a gene. CDR1 and CDR2 (germline): SGHAT, FQNNGV. The CDR3 is CASSLRGQGTDTQYF. The DNA for the CDR3 is TGTGCCAGCAGCTTAAGGGGACAGGGCACAGATACGCAGTATTTT.

The chain uses TRBV6-5 and TRBJ2-3; 7 positions agree with TRBD2. Germline V CDR1 and CDR2: MNHEY, SVGAGI. The CDR3 is 15 residues long. J lost 6 bases, V lost 7 bases, and 13 bases had no gene match. DNA for the CDR3: TGTGCCAGCACCTCCGCCGCGGGGGTGTTGGATACGCAGTATTTT. Its protein is CASTSAAGVLDTQYF.

On this clone itself: Other DNA sequences within the sample encode an identical CDR3. The chain has TRBV5-1 and TRBJ2-1, with 11 nucleotides matching TRBD2. Germline V gene data show CDR1 as SGHRS and CDR2 as YFSETQ. CDR3 length: 16 residues. J gave up 6 bases and V 0 bases, and 5 bases lay outside the gene matches. The DNA of the CDR3 is TGCGCCAGCAGCTTGGTAGCGGGGGGGCCCGGCAATGAGCAGTTCTTC. This translates into CASSLVAGGPGNEQFF.

This chain joins TRBV11-2 and TRBJ2-7; 8 bases line up with TRBD1. The CDR3 spans 17 residues. Trimming removed 2 bases from V and 2 bases from J; junction bases left unmatched: 11. Germline values: CDR1 SGHAT, CDR2 FQNNGV. CDR3 DNA: TGTGCCAGCAGCTTAATATCTGCGCGACAGGGGACCTACGAGCAGTACTTC. Protein product: CASSLISARQGTYEQYF.

The chain uses TRBV7-2 and TRBJ2-7; possibly TRBD1 for D (6 bases). The CDR3 has 14 amino acids. The germline V gene has CDR1 SGHTA and CDR2 FQGNSA. V shed 5 bases and J shed 3 bases, with 14 bases lying between them. The CDR3 protein is CASSQPGQHYEQYF. As DNA, the CDR3 is TGTGCCAGCAGCCAACCAGGACAGCACTACGAGCAGTACTTC.

The V and J genes are TRBV5-6 and TRBJ2-3; D unresolved. Germline CDR1 SGHDT, CDR2 YYEEEE. The germline V and J ends were trimmed by 4 bases and 2 bases, with 11 bases remaining between them. The CDR3 extends over 14 amino acids. The CDR3 DNA is TGTGCCAGCAGCGCGAACCCCGACACAGATACGCAGTATTTT. Translating gives CASSANPDTDTQYF.

V gene TRBV5-4 combines with J gene TRBJ2-1, with a weak D call TRBD2 (6 bases). Germline V lookup: CDR1 SGHNT, CDR2 YYREEE (reference sequence). The CDR3 sequence is 16 residues long. V gave up 4 bases and J gave up 0 bases, with 14 bases separating them. The CDR3 sequence is CASSLSGVSSYNEQFF. The DNA of the CDR3 is TGTGCCAGCAGCCTTTCGGGGGTGAGCTCCTACAATGAGCAGTTCTTC.